These 23 T cell receptor beta chains share one sample of origin, sequenced in a study of T cells in pancreatic ductal adenocarcinoma. Libraries were prepared by immunoSEQ multiplex PCR; TCRdb keeps only in-frame clonotypes and omits some of them. This repertoire shows about 30,000 clones, approximately 92% found once; its top ten account for roughly 2%. No neoadjuvant therapy was given to the selected pancreatic ductal adenocarcinoma patients before their surgery. Material for sequencing was PBMCs. The receptors stem from a human donor with pancreatic ductal adenocarcinoma.

CDR3 nucleotides: TGTGCCAGCACCGAGGACAGGGTAAACACTGAAGCTTTCTTT. It yields the protein CASTEDRVNTEAFF. This sequence joins TRBV6-1 and TRBJ1-1; 8 bases agree with TRBD1. V lost 7 bases to trimming and J lost 2 bases; unmatched junction nucleotides: 6. Germline V gene data show CDR1 as MNHNS and CDR2 as SASEGT. This CDR3 is built from 14 residues.

The chain employs TRBV5-1 and TRBJ2-7, with 8 bases lining up with TRBD2. Per germline, CDR1 SGHRS and CDR2 YFSETQ. The CDR3 totals 16 residues. V shed 4 bases and J 0 bases; nucleotides not matched to a gene: 9. The CDR3 DNA is TGCGCCAGCAGCGCTTTTGGAGCGGGGGACTCCTACGAGCAGTACTTC. This gives the protein CASSAFGAGDSYEQYF.

The chain links TRBV9 to TRBJ1-1, with a weak D call TRBD1 (6 bases). CDR1 and CDR2 from the germline V gene are SGDLS and YYNGEE. V lost 0 bases and J lost 8, with 11 bases in between. This CDR3 region has 13 residues. Here the CDR3 DNA reads TGTGCCAGCAGCGTAGCATCGGACAGAGAAGCTTTCTTT. Translated: CASSVASDREAFF.

The V call is TRBV19, the J call TRBJ1-4; 8 nucleotides line up with TRBD1. V lost 5 bases to trimming and J lost 8 bases; unmatched junction nucleotides: 7. CDR1 and CDR2 (germline): LNHDA, SQIVND (reference sequence). CDR3 size: 14 residues. In DNA, the CDR3 is TGTGCCAGTAGTTCGCGGACAGGGCCCGAAAAACTGTTTTTT. The encoded protein is CASSSRTGPEKLFF.

The CDR3 DNA reads as TGTGCCAGCAGCTTAGAGGGGAACACTGAAGCTTTCTTT. It translates to CASSLEGNTEAFF. The J gene is TRBJ1-1, the V gene TRBV11-3; D unclear. V gave up 0 bases and J gave up 1 base, with 3 bases separating them. Germline V lookup: CDR1 SGHNT, CDR2 YENEEA. The length of the CDR3 is 13 residues. Based on the CDR3 plus reference TRBV11-3 and TRBJ1-1, the full variable domain is EAGVVQSPRYKIIEKKQPVAFWCNPISGHNTLYWYLQNLGQGPELLIRYENEEAVDDSQLPKDRFSAERLKGVDSTLKIQPAELGDSAVYLCASSLEGNTEAFFGQGTRLTVV.

The gene calls are TRBV5-4 and TRBJ2-4; 16 bases are shared with TRBD2. Germline V gene data show CDR1 as SGHNT and CDR2 as YYREEE (reference sequence). CDR3 length: 19 amino acids. J was trimmed by 0 bases and V by 4 bases; bases with no gene match: 7. The CDR3 DNA is TGTGCCAGCAGCCCGGGGACTAGCGGGAGGGGATCAGCCAAAAACATTCAGTACTTC. Its protein is CASSPGTSGRGSAKNIQYF.

The genes are TRBV5-1 and TRBJ2-2, with 9 bases matching TRBD1. Germline assignment: CDR1 SGHRS and CDR2 YFSETQ. This CDR3 contains 17 residues. Losses at the gene ends were 0 bases for V and 5 bases for J; bases not matched to a gene: 8. The CDR3 is CASSLAVRTGVTGELFF. As DNA, the CDR3 is TGCGCCAGCAGCTTGGCAGTAAGGACAGGGGTAACCGGGGAGCTGTTTTTT.

This sequence joins TRBV7-2 and TRBJ2-3; TRBD2 agrees at 7 bases. The V gene's germline CDR1 is SGHTA and CDR2 FQGNSA. This CDR3 spans 18 amino acids. The J segment lost 0 bases and the V segment lost 1 base, leaving 10 bases of the junction unmatched. CDR3 nucleotide sequence: TGTGCCAGCAGCTTAGGGGGGGGGAGGCCCGCTAGCACAGATACGCAGTATTTT. It specifies CASSLGGGRPASTDTQYF.

The V call is TRBV11-2, the J call TRBJ1-1, with D unresolved. Germline lookup yields CDR1 SGHAT and CDR2 FQNNGV. With 5 bases removed from V and 9 bases from J, the gap between germline ends came to 28 bases. The CDR3 consists of 17 residues. The CDR3 spells CASSARRSAPTTLKAFF. The CDR3 DNA sequence: TGTGCCAGCAGCGCCCGCCGGTCGGCTCCTACAACCCTCAAAGCTTTCTTT.

J is TRBJ2-2 and V is TRBV27; TRBD2 matches 9 bases. CDR1 is MNHEY and CDR2 is SMNVEV in the germline V gene (reference sequence). V was clipped by 5 bases and J by 1 base; unmatched bases: 2. The CDR3 has 15 amino acids. In DNA form, the CDR3 reads TGTGCCAGCAGTGATAGCGGGGGGAACACCGGGGAGCTGTTTTTT. Encoded protein: CASSDSGGNTGELFF.

The V call is TRBV6-1, the J call TRBJ1-1; D remains ambiguous. CDR3 size: 14 residues. Deletions cut 6 bases from V and 3 bases from J, with 14 bases between. Germline V gives CDR1 MNHNS, CDR2 SASEGT. DNA of the CDR3: TGTGCCAGCAGGACCCGAGGGTGGGACACTGAAGCTTTCTTT. Translated: CASRTRGWDTEAFF.

The rearrangement joins TRBV27 to TRBJ2-1; the D is unclear. The CDR3 is 15 residues long. Germline assignment: CDR1 MNHEY and CDR2 SMNVEV (reference sequence). Between the trimmed V and J ends, which lost 7 bases and 0 bases, there was a span of 13 bases. The DNA of the CDR3 is TGTGCCAGCAATTGGGAACTTAGCTCCTACAATGAGCAGTTCTTC. As protein: CASNWELSSYNEQFF.

V and J are TRBV18 and TRBJ2-1; no clear D. The CDR3 is made up of 12 amino acids. Per the germline V gene, CDR1 is KGHSH and CDR2 is LQKENI. Trimming took off 5 bases at V and 4 bases at J, with 6 bases between the two ends. CDR3 in amino acids: CASSTLYNEQFF. CDR3 nucleotide sequence: TGTGCCAGCTCAACCTTATACAATGAGCAGTTCTTC.

The V call is TRBV5-3, the J call TRBJ2-5, with 12 bases aligning to TRBD2. TRBV5-3 falls under the ORF class, with uncertain function. The V and J ends lost 0 bases and 4 bases, in that order; junction bases with no gene match: 19. The CDR3 loop spans 21 amino acids. CDR3 sequence: CARSLGGSRRLAGEERETQYF. CDR3 coding DNA: TGTGCCAGAAGCTTGGGGGGCAGCCGGAGACTAGCGGGGGAAGAGAGAGAGACCCAGTACTTC.

V usage is TRBV6-6 and J usage is TRBJ2-7; D unresolved. V lost 0 bases and J lost 6, with 6 bases in between. The CDR3 totals 12 residues. The germline V gene encodes CDR1 MNHNY and CDR2 SVGAGI (reference sequence). CDR3 DNA: TGTGCCAGCAGTTACTCTAAGGCCGAGCAGTACTTC. It is translated as CASSYSKAEQYF.

The chain is built from TRBV9 and TRBJ2-3; the D is unclear. Germline-derived CDR1 and CDR2 are SGDLS and YYNGEE. V lost 7 bases, J lost 1 base, and 4 bases lay in between. The CDR3 contains 11 residues. The CDR3 region has the DNA TGTGCCAGCTCCCGCACAGATACGCAGTATTTT. It specifies CASSRTDTQYF.

The rearrangement joins TRBV29-1 to TRBJ1-1; no reliable D call. The CDR3 runs to 14 residues. Trimming took off 7 bases at V and 6 bases at J, with 21 bases between the two ends. Germline CDR1 reads SQVTM; CDR2 reads ANQGSEA. CDR3 sequence reads: CSAITGPLQPEAFF. CDR3 sequence (DNA): TGCAGCGCTATCACCGGACCCCTGCAACCTGAAGCTTTCTTT.

The rearrangement uses TRBV19 and TRBJ2-7; 8 bases are a match to TRBD1. The germline CDR1 and CDR2 sequences are LNHDA and SQIVND (reference sequence). The CDR3 has 13 residues. V trimming: 5 bases; J trimming: 6 bases; junction bases outside the gene matches: 6. DNA for the CDR3: TGTGCCAGTAGTTTACGGACAGGGACCGAGCAGTACTTC. As protein: CASSLRTGTEQYF.

This clone was seen just once. V is TRBV18 and J is TRBJ1-5, with a possible D match to TRBD1 (6 bases). The germline V gene encodes CDR1 KGHSH and CDR2 LQKENI. The CDR3 has 15 amino acids. Deletions cut 8 bases from V and 4 bases from J, with 18 bases between. The CDR3 DNA sequence: TGTGCCAGCCATGGACAGTCAGGCCTGAATCAGCCCCAGCATTTT. It yields the protein CASHGQSGLNQPQHF.

The chain is built from TRBV18 and TRBJ2-7; the D call may be TRBD1 or TRBD2 (5 bases each). CDR1 and CDR2 from the germline V gene are KGHSH and LQKENI. The V end was cut by 4 bases, the J end by 2 bases, with 12 bases between. This CDR3 is 14 amino acids long. CDR3 DNA: TGTGCCAGCTCACGGGGGACCGGACCCTACGAGCAGTACTTC. This gives the protein CASSRGTGPYEQYF.

The chain links TRBV7-9 to TRBJ2-5; either TRBD1 or TRBD2 may fit D (6 bases each). Trimming removed 5 bases from V and 4 bases from J, with 20 bases in between. Germline-derived CDR1 and CDR2 are SEHNR and FQNEAQ (reference sequence). The CDR3 runs 16 residues. CDR3 coding DNA: TGTGCCAGCAGCGCGCGGGAAGGGGGTACCAGAGAGACCCAGTACTTC. Protein sequence: CASSAREGGTRETQYF.

The V gene is TRBV6-5, the J gene TRBJ1-1; no clear D gene. CDR3 size: 11 residues. CDR1 and CDR2 (germline): MNHEY, SVGAGI. V was pared by 6 bases and J by 1 base, with 3 bases between. The CDR3 coding sequence is TGTGCCAGCAGGAGGAACACTGAAGCTTTCTTT. Translation gives CASRRNTEAFF.

CDR3 sequence: CASSLYDSEAFF. For the CDR3, the DNA is TGTGCCAGCAGCTTATACGACAGCGAAGCTTTCTTT. The chain combines TRBV7-9 with TRBJ1-1, with a possible D match to TRBD1 (5 bases). The ends were cut back, 2 bases at V and 8 bases at J, with 9 bases in the middle. The CDR3 covers 12 residues. The germline CDR1 and CDR2 sequences are SEHNR and FQNEAQ (reference sequence).